A single sample gave rise to the 26 T cell receptor beta chains below, sequenced in a study of blood T cell repertoires in COVID-19 (dated by TCRdb to 2018 to 2020). To prepare the library, the immunoSEQ multiplex PCR assay was applied. TCRdb took over this immuneACCESS table, retaining in-frame rearrangements with V and J assigned. Such tables are incomplete; in checked studies, under half of the missing clones stem from an unresolved V gene, and the remainder is unexplained. The sample table holds some 120,000 clones, of which around 86% were seen once. Of the sample, around 18% falls within the top ten clones. The specimen was peripheral blood. Receptors originate from a woman between 45 and 60 years old who had recovered from COVID-19.

The chain uses TRBV3-1 (or the pseudogene TRBV3-2) and TRBJ1-5; D gene uncertain. Trimming stripped 1 base from V and 9 bases from J, with 10 bases between. The V gene's germline CDR1 is LGHDT and CDR2 YNNKEL (reference sequence). This CDR3 comprises 13 residues. The DNA for the CDR3 is TGTGCCAGCAGCCAAGTGCTGGGCTTGCCCCAGCATTTT. This codes for CASSQVLGLPQHF.

This clone was seen only a few times. The V call is TRBV9, the J call TRBJ2-1; 8 bases match TRBD2. The V gene's germline CDR1 is SGDLS and CDR2 YYNGEE. This CDR3 region has 15 residues. The J segment lost 4 bases and the V segment lost 4 bases, leaving 7 bases of the junction unmatched. The chain's CDR3 is CASSFLAGQYNEQFF. The CDR3 bases are TGTGCCAGCAGCTTCTTAGCGGGACAATACAATGAGCAGTTCTTC.

V gene TRBV19 combines with J gene TRBJ1-1, with TRBD1 identical over 11 bases. Germline CDR1 and CDR2: LNHDA and SQIVND (reference sequence). The CDR3 has 16 amino acids. The J segment lost 4 bases and the V segment lost 4 bases, leaving 8 bases of the junction unmatched. In DNA, the CDR3 is TGTGCCAGTAGTACCCTTCGGGGACAGGGGGGCACTGAAGCTTTCTTT. Translating it yields CASSTLRGQGGTEAFF. Drawing the rest from reference TRBV19 and TRBJ1-1, the complete variable domain is DGGITQSPKYLFRKEGQNVTLSCEQNLNHDAMYWYRQDPGQGLRLIYYSQIVNDFQKGDIAEGYSVSREKKESFPLTVTSAQKNPTAFYLCASSTLRGQGGTEAFFGQGTRLTVV.

This clone was seen a few times. CDR3 loop: CASKQRGPLNTEAFF. Here the CDR3 DNA reads TGTGCCAGCAAGCAAAGGGGGCCGCTGAACACTGAAGCTTTCTTT. The V call is TRBV6-5, the J call TRBJ1-1; 7 bases agree with TRBD1. Germline assignment: CDR1 MNHEY and CDR2 SVGAGI. V lost 7 bases, J lost 0 bases, and 8 bases stayed unmatched. CDR3 length equals 15 residues.

This CDR3 reads CATSGPEDSYNEQFF. For the CDR3, the DNA is TGTGCCACCAGTGGACCAGAGGATTCCTACAATGAGCAGTTCTTC. The chain links TRBV24-1 to TRBJ2-1, with no clear D. The CDR3 contains 15 residues. With 5 bases removed from V and 1 base from J, the gap between germline ends came to 11 bases. Germline CDR1 is KGHDR and CDR2 is SFDVKD.

Details on this clone: Other DNA sequences within the sample encode an identical CDR3. The chain uses TRBV6-6 and TRBJ2-7, with a weak D call TRBD1 (7 bases). The length of the CDR3 is 13 residues. Trimming removed 6 bases from V and 3 bases from J, with 12 bases in between. The V gene's germline CDR1 is MNHNY and CDR2 SVGAGI (reference sequence). CDR3 residues: CASRSQGGYEQYF. DNA of the CDR3: TGTGCCAGCAGGAGTCAGGGGGGCTACGAGCAGTACTTC.

With regard to this clone: This specimen includes other DNA sequences encoding the same CDR3. The V call is TRBV7-2, the J call TRBJ1-5; D not certain. The CDR3 loop spans 14 amino acids. Germline V gene lookup returns CDR1 SGHTA and CDR2 FQGNSA. Trimming stripped 2 bases from V and 0 bases from J, with 5 bases between. Written as DNA, the CDR3 is TGTGCCAGCAGCTTATTGTATAGCAATCAGCCCCAGCATTTT. It yields the protein CASSLLYSNQPQHF.

The chain combines TRBV6-5 with TRBJ2-5; tentative D call: TRBD1 (5 bases). The CDR3 covers 13 residues. The V gene's germline CDR1 is MNHEY and CDR2 SVGAGI. Between the trimmed V and J ends, which lost 3 bases and 5 bases, there was a span of 10 bases. The CDR3 spells CASSYQGRETQYF. In DNA, the CDR3 is TGTGCCAGCAGTTATCAGGGTAGGGAGACCCAGTACTTC.

The V gene is TRBV28, the J gene TRBJ1-1; D ambiguous. V dropped 7 bases and J dropped 4 bases, with 10 bases sitting between them. Germline-derived CDR1 and CDR2 are MDHEN and SYDVKM. This CDR3 is built from 12 residues. The CDR3: CASMVGSTEAFF. Here the CDR3 DNA reads TGTGCCAGCATGGTCGGTAGCACTGAAGCTTTCTTT.

In its sample, this clone was seen once. V is TRBV6-5 and J is TRBJ2-1, with no clear D. The CDR3 runs 13 residues. Between the trimmed V and J ends, which lost 8 bases and 2 bases, there was a span of 10 bases. Germline values: CDR1 MNHEY, CDR2 SVGAGI. CDR3 residues: CASRRLAYNEQFF. The DNA for the CDR3 is TGTGCCAGCCGGCGACTCGCCTACAATGAGCAGTTCTTC.

This sequence joins TRBV6-5 and TRBJ2-1; weak D call: TRBD2 (6 bases). CDR1 is MNHEY, CDR2 SVGAGI, per germline. V was pared by 6 bases and J by 7 bases, with 13 bases between. The CDR3 length is 13 residues. Here the CDR3 reads CASRGTGGNEQFF. Written as DNA, the CDR3 is TGTGCCAGCAGGGGGACTGGTGGGAATGAGCAGTTCTTC.

This clone was seen only a few times. The chain couples TRBV7-9 to TRBJ2-2, with a tentative D call TRBD1 (6 bases). Germline CDR1 and CDR2: SEHNR and FQNEAQ (reference sequence). The CDR3 length is 15 residues. The germline V and J ends were trimmed by 2 bases and 4 bases, with 11 bases remaining between them. In DNA, the CDR3 is TGTGCCAGCAGCTTACAGACAGGAGGCACCGGGGAGCTGTTTTTT. It specifies CASSLQTGGTGELFF.

This clone came up a few times. V gene TRBV3-1 (or the pseudogene TRBV3-2) combines with J gene TRBJ1-4, with a tentative D call TRBD1 (6 bases). Trimming removed 0 bases from V and 6 bases from J, with 11 bases in between. The CDR3 runs 15 residues. From germline, CDR1 is LGHDT and CDR2 YNNKEL (reference sequence). CDR3 DNA sequence: TGTGCCAGCAGCCAAGATGGGGGGGCGGATGAAAAACTGTTTTTT. Translating gives CASSQDGGADEKLFF.

The J gene is TRBJ1-5, the V gene TRBV4-2, with D maybe TRBD1 (6 bases). Trimming removed 0 bases at V and 4 bases at J, with 7 bases between. Germline V gives CDR1 LGHNA, CDR2 YNFKEQ. This CDR3 is 14 amino acids long. The CDR3 here is CASSQDGTNQPQHF. DNA of the CDR3: TGTGCCAGCAGCCAAGATGGGACAAATCAGCCCCAGCATTTT.

The chain joins TRBV20-1 to TRBJ1-1; the D gene is possibly TRBD1 (5 bases). Germline lookup yields CDR1 DFQATT and CDR2 SNEGSKA (reference sequence). Trimming shortened V by 3 bases and J by 8 bases, and 10 bases separated the two germline ends. The CDR3 is made up of 11 amino acids. CDR3 amino acids: CSASPQVEAFF. The CDR3 bases are TGCAGTGCTAGTCCACAGGTAGAAGCTTTCTTT.

This clone was observed a handful of times. The CDR3 here is CASSQGWVRGHNEQFF. The CDR3 DNA is TGCGCCAGCAGCCAAGGATGGGTTAGGGGGCACAATGAGCAGTTCTTC. The genes are TRBV4-1 and TRBJ2-1; 7 bases map to TRBD1. The length of the CDR3 is 16 residues. The J segment lost 5 bases and the V segment lost 1 base, leaving 8 bases of the junction unmatched. Germline-derived CDR1 and CDR2 are MGHRA and YSYEKL.

The chain uses TRBV4-1 and TRBJ2-1; 16 bases fit TRBD2. V dropped 2 bases and J dropped 1; count of bases not matched to a gene: 8. CDR3 length equals 20 residues. CDR1 is MGHRA and CDR2 is YSYEKL in the germline V gene. Here the CDR3 DNA reads TGCGCCAGCAGCCAAAGAATCGGGACTAGCGGGAGGGGGTCCTACAATGAGCAGTTCTTC. Amino acids: CASSQRIGTSGRGSYNEQFF.

The J gene is TRBJ1-2, the V gene TRBV11-2; 7 nucleotides align to TRBD1. CDR1 and CDR2 (germline): SGHAT, FQNNGV. Unmatched junction bases numbered 6, after V lost 5 bases and J lost 0 bases. The CDR3 loop spans 15 amino acids. CDR3 protein: CASSLVGTANYGYTF. CDR3 coding DNA: TGTGCCAGCAGCCTGGTCGGGACAGCTAACTATGGCTACACCTTC. The entire variable domain, with the rest obtained from reference TRBV11-2 and TRBJ1-2, is as follows: EAGVAQSPRYKIIEKRQSVAFWCNPISGHATLYWYQQILGQGPKLLIQFQNNGVVDDSQLPKDRFSAERLKGVDSTLKIQPAKLEDSAVYLCASSLVGTANYGYTFGSGTRLTVV.

This chain joins TRBV30 and TRBJ1-1; maybe TRBD1 (6 bases). The CDR3 has 14 residues. Germline-derived CDR1 and CDR2 are GTSNPN and SVGIG (reference sequence). With 1 base removed from V and 0 bases from J, the gap between germline ends came to 9 bases. CDR3 nucleotides: TGTGCCTGGAGTGCTCACAGGGTGAACACTGAAGCTTTCTTT. This gives the protein CAWSAHRVNTEAFF.

This clone was seen only a few times. J is TRBJ2-7 and V is TRBV5-5; 8 nucleotides match TRBD2. The CDR3 covers 17 residues. Germline V gene sequence: CDR1 SGHKS, CDR2 YYEKEE (reference sequence). V lost 1 base, J lost 5 bases, and 14 bases stayed unmatched. The CDR3 is CASSLRTSLRTIHEQYF. The CDR3 bases are TGTGCCAGCAGCTTGCGGACTAGCTTAAGAACGATCCACGAGCAGTACTTC.

This chain links TRBV30 with TRBJ1-5; 8 bases fit TRBD1. The CDR3 has 15 residues. Germline CDR1 and CDR2: GTSNPN and SVGIG (reference sequence). V shed 2 bases, J shed 3 bases, and the junction held 6 bases outside the gene matches. CDR3 DNA: TGTGCCTGGAGTCTTGGGACAGGCCACAATCAGCCCCAGCATTTT. It is translated as CAWSLGTGHNQPQHF.

This chain connects TRBV24-1 to TRBJ2-2; D possibly corresponds to TRBD2 (6 bases). Trimming pared 3 bases from V and 4 bases from J, leaving 14 bases between. This CDR3 spans 16 amino acids. Per the germline V gene, CDR1 is KGHDR and CDR2 is SFDVKD. The CDR3 DNA reads TGTGCCACCAGTGATATGACCCGGGACTTCACCGGGGAGCTGTTTTTT. Translated, it gives CATSDMTRDFTGELFF.

The J gene is TRBJ2-3, the V gene TRBV11-2, with 9 bases matching TRBD2. CDR3 length equals 15 residues. Looked up from germline, CDR1 is SGHAT and CDR2 is FQNNGV. After removal of 1 base from V and 5 bases from J, the junction contained 4 bases not matched to a gene. CDR3 loop: CASSLGLAGQDTQYF. The CDR3 DNA sequence: TGTGCCAGCAGCTTAGGTCTAGCGGGGCAAGATACGCAGTATTTT. Using reference TRBV11-2 and TRBJ2-3 for the parts outside the CDR3, the full variable domain is EAGVAQSPRYKIIEKRQSVAFWCNPISGHATLYWYQQILGQGPKLLIQFQNNGVVDDSQLPKDRFSAERLKGVDSTLKIQPAKLEDSAVYLCASSLGLAGQDTQYFGPGTRLTVL.

V is TRBV6-6 and J is TRBJ1-1; tentatively, D is TRBD1 (5 bases). The CDR3 has 14 amino acids. CDR1 MNHNY and CDR2 SVGAGI come from the germline V gene (reference sequence). The V end was cut by 8 bases, the J end by 3 bases, with 16 bases between. CDR3 region: CASQRIRDDTEAFF. The CDR3 DNA reads TGTGCCAGCCAAAGAATCAGGGATGACACTGAAGCTTTCTTT.

The rearrangement joins TRBV19 to TRBJ1-2; 9 positions agree with TRBD1. CDR3 size: 14 residues. V shed 8 bases, J shed 4 bases, and the junction held 8 bases outside the gene matches. Germline V gene lookup returns CDR1 LNHDA and CDR2 SQIVND (reference sequence). DNA of the CDR3: TGTGCCAGTCTTGACAGGGGGAGCACCTATGGCTACACCTTC. Translation: CASLDRGSTYGYTF. The entire variable domain, with the rest obtained from reference TRBV19 and TRBJ1-2, is as follows: DGGITQSPKYLFRKEGQNVTLSCEQNLNHDAMYWYRQDPGQGLRLIYYSQIVNDFQKGDIAEGYSVSREKKESFPLTVTSAQKNPTAFYLCASLDRGSTYGYTFGSGTRLTVV.

The chain recombines TRBV6-2 or TRBV6-3 with TRBJ1-5; TRBD1 aligns across 7 bases. The CDR3 loop spans 17 amino acids. Germline CDR1 reads MNHEY; CDR2 reads SVGEGT. J was trimmed by 2 bases and V by 2 bases; bases with no gene match: 9. This chain's CDR3 is CASSYVNRGGGNQPQHF. CDR3 DNA: TGTGCCAGCAGTTACGTCAACAGGGGTGGCGGCAATCAGCCCCAGCATTTT.